A single sample gave rise to the 27 T cell receptor beta chains below, sequenced in a study of shared clonotypes between healthy human individuals. Measured with immunoSEQ multiplex PCR; TCRdb has only the in-frame clones, and not every one. The repertoire consists of fewer than 700,000 clones, with roughly 79% occurring once and the leading ten covering around 11%. Source material: PBMCs. The receptors here all came from a woman aged 40 to 50 in good health. Some clones in this sample may be carry-over from other donors' samples.

The rearrangement uses TRBV5-1 and TRBJ2-5; tentatively, D is TRBD1 (5 bases). Trimming took 8 bases from V and 6 from J, leaving 23 bases between them. The CDR3 has 15 residues. CDR1 and CDR2 (germline): SGHRS, YFSETQ. The CDR3 nucleotides read TGCGCCAGTCAAGCTTCTTTAGCAGGGTCCCAGACCCAGTACTTC. The encoded protein is CASQASLAGSQTQYF.

With regard to this clone: Because it lacks the conserved phenylalanine or tryptophan at the end, this CDR3 is likely a read error. The DNA is left out, because the CDR3 cannot be placed on it with certainty; the CDR3 is given as TCRdb lists it. This chain connects TRBV3-2 to TRBJ2-7. TRBV3-2 is described as a pseudogene. The CDR3 extends over 9 residues, inclusive of both ends. The CDR3 reads CASSQVLLL.

The chain recombines TRBV5-1 with TRBJ2-7, with 7 positions matching TRBD2. CDR1 and CDR2 (germline): SGHRS, YFSETQ. Germline trimming cut 2 bases from V and 5 bases from J; bases unmatched to any gene: 7. CDR3 length: 14 residues. Written as DNA, the CDR3 is TGCGCCAGCAGCTTACAGACTAGCAGCGACGAGCAGTACTTC. It encodes CASSLQTSSDEQYF.

This rearrangement joins TRBV6-1 to TRBJ1-2; D unclear. Germline lookup yields CDR1 MNHNS and CDR2 SASEGT. V was clipped by 0 bases and J by 8 bases, with 13 bases between them. The CDR3 runs 14 residues. CDR3 sequence (DNA): TGTGCCAGCAGTGAAGCAGGAAGTGCGCAGGGCTACACCTTC. This translates into CASSEAGSAQGYTF.

This chain uses TRBV4-1 with TRBJ1-5; D unclear. The CDR3 runs to 15 residues. V lost 1 base and J lost 5, with 12 bases in between. Germline V lookup: CDR1 MGHRA, CDR2 YSYEKL. CDR3 in amino acids: CASSQADSDHQPQHF. The CDR3 DNA is TGCGCCAGCAGCCAAGCCGACTCGGACCATCAGCCCCAGCATTTT.

The chain couples TRBV2 to TRBJ2-1, with D unresolved. The CDR3 is made up of 14 amino acids. Germline assignment: CDR1 SNHLY and CDR2 FYNNEI. Trimming left V 8 bases short and J 3 bases short, with 14 bases between. In DNA form, the CDR3 reads TGTGCCAGCGATTCCAACGGGTTCTACAATGAGCAGTTCTTC. Its translation: CASDSNGFYNEQFF.

This clone was observed a single time. A read error may account for a junction end that differs from germline. J is TRBJ1-2 and V is TRBV30; 7 bases are a match to TRBD1. This CDR3 has 13 amino acids. Germline lookup yields CDR1 GTSNPN and CDR2 SVGIG (reference sequence). For the CDR3, the DNA is TGTGCCTGGAGTTTGGGACAGAACTCTGGCTACACCTTC. Translation gives CAWSLGQNSGYTF.

The V gene is TRBV4-3, the J gene TRBJ2-7; 8 bases map to TRBD1. Per the germline V gene, CDR1 is LGHNA and CDR2 is YSLEER. The CDR3 sequence is 15 residues long. The trim removed 1 base at V and 6 bases at J, leaving 8 bases unmatched. The CDR3 region is CASSQVQGGLSEQYF. CDR3 DNA sequence: TGCGCCAGCAGCCAAGTACAGGGGGGTCTCTCCGAGCAGTACTTC.

V usage is TRBV7-2 and J usage is TRBJ2-3; no firm D call. CDR1 is SGHTA, CDR2 FQGNSA, per germline. The V end was cut by 5 bases, the J end by 5 bases, with 11 bases between. This CDR3 comprises 13 residues. CDR3 in amino acids: CASSNKYGDTQYF. The CDR3 nucleotides read TGTGCCAGCAGCAATAAATATGGAGATACGCAGTATTTT.

This clone was picked up many times. The sample holds other DNA sequences that translate to the same CDR3. This chain's CDR3 is CASSRGQEPYEQYF. The CDR3, as DNA: TGTGCCAGCAGCCGCGGACAGGAACCTTACGAGCAGTACTTC. The chain couples TRBV9 to TRBJ2-7, with 7 bases matching TRBD1. The CDR3 runs 14 residues. Germline-derived CDR1 and CDR2 are SGDLS and YYNGEE. Trimming removed 4 bases from V and 4 bases from J; junction bases left unmatched: 8.

This chain uses TRBV2 with TRBJ1-3; D may be TRBD1 (6 bases). The CDR3 is 14 residues long. Germline loops: CDR1 SNHLY, CDR2 FYNNEI. Trimming took 2 bases from V and 4 from J, leaving 9 bases between them. The CDR3 region has the DNA TGTGCCAGCAGTGAAAGGGGGATCGGAAACACCATATATTTT. This gives the protein CASSERGIGNTIYF.

The chain joins TRBV18 to TRBJ2-7; 9 positions match TRBD1. Trimming cost V 3 bases and J 6 bases; bases outside gene matches: 6. Looked up from germline, CDR1 is KGHSH and CDR2 is LQKENI. The CDR3 has 14 amino acids. As DNA, the CDR3 is TGTGCCAGCTCACCCCGGGACAGGGTCTCCGAGCAGTACTTC. This encodes CASSPRDRVSEQYF.

The J gene is TRBJ1-1, the V gene TRBV4-1, with D possibly TRBD1 on 6 matching bases. Germline-derived CDR1 and CDR2 are MGHRA and YSYEKL. Trimming cost V 1 base and J 1 base, with 7 bases left between them. CDR3 length: 14 residues. DNA for the CDR3: TGCGCCAGCAGCCAAGTGGGGGCGAACACTGAAGCTTTCTTT. Translation: CASSQVGANTEAFF.

To note about this clone: The sample contains more than one DNA sequence encoding this CDR3. This chain joins TRBV6-1 and TRBJ1-2; the D gene is possibly TRBD1 (5 bases). Germline CDR1 MNHNS, CDR2 SASEGT. V lost 6 bases, J lost 4 bases, and 9 bases lay in between. CDR3 length: 12 amino acids. CDR3 sequence (DNA): TGTGCCAGCAGCGCCGACAGCTATGGCTACACCTTC. Its translation is CASSADSYGYTF.

As concerns this clone: Given a much more abundant clone one base away, this may be a read error. J is TRBJ2-7 and V is TRBV28; TRBD1 matches 9 bases. CDR1 and CDR2 from the germline V gene are MDHEN and SYDVKM. The ends lost 5 bases at V and 2 bases at J; junction bases unmatched: 4. The CDR3 has 14 amino acids. The CDR3 sequence: CASSAGTGTYEQYF. The CDR3 DNA sequence: TGTGCCAGCAGTGCCGGGACAGGGACCTACGAGCAGTACTTC.

This clone was counted between two and nine times. This chain joins TRBV10-3 and TRBJ2-7, with 14 bases fitting TRBD2. V lost 4 bases and J lost 2; bases outside the gene matches: 4. The V gene's germline CDR1 is ENHRY and CDR2 SYGVKD. The CDR3 has 16 amino acids. Here the CDR3 reads CAISGGLAGETYEQYF. The CDR3 nucleotides are TGTGCCATCAGTGGGGGACTAGCGGGAGAGACCTACGAGCAGTACTTC.

V usage is TRBV28 and J usage is TRBJ2-3, with 7 bases fitting TRBD2. The CDR3 spans 13 residues. V trimming: 6 bases; J trimming: 4 bases; junction bases outside the gene matches: 4. The germline V gene encodes CDR1 MDHEN and CDR2 SYDVKM. CDR3 DNA sequence: TGTGCCAGCAGACCGACTAGCTCAGATACGCAGTATTTT. Amino acids: CASRPTSSDTQYF. Complete variable domain (other parts from reference TRBV28 and TRBJ2-3): DVKVTQSSRYLVKRTGEKVFLECVQDMDHENMFWYRQDPGLGLRLIYFSYDVKMKEKGDIPEGYSVSREKKERFSLILESASTNQTSMYLCASRPTSSDTQYFGPGTRLTVL.

As to this clone: The sample carries other DNA sequences with the same CDR3. This chain joins TRBV30 and TRBJ2-7; perhaps TRBD2 as D (6 bases). Trimming shortened V by 3 bases and J by 4 bases, and 7 bases separated the two germline ends. This CDR3 has 11 residues. CDR1 GTSNPN and CDR2 SVGIG come from the germline V gene (reference sequence). CDR3 in DNA: TGTGCCTGGAGCGGGGGTTACGAGCAGTACTTC. Translating it yields CAWSGGYEQYF. The whole variable domain, remainder taken from reference TRBV30 and TRBJ2-7, is SQTIHQWPATLVQPVGSPLSLECTVEGTSNPNLYWYRQAAGRGLQLLFYSVGIGQISSEVPQNLSASRPQDRQFILSSKKLLLSDSGFYLCAWSGGYEQYFGPGTRLTVT.

The rearrangement joins TRBV5-1 to TRBJ1-6; 8 nucleotides align to TRBD1. Germline assignment: CDR1 SGHRS and CDR2 YFSETQ. The CDR3 has 15 residues. V lost 0 bases to trimming and J lost 6 bases; unmatched junction nucleotides: 2. The CDR3 DNA follows: TGCGCCAGCAGCTTGGATGGACAGGGTAATTCACCCCTCCACTTT. Its translation: CASSLDGQGNSPLHF.

The genes are TRBV15 and TRBJ1-3; 8 bases map to TRBD1. Germline lookup yields CDR1 LNHNV and CDR2 YYDKDF (reference sequence). CDR3 length: 17 residues. V lost 1 base to trimming and J lost 1 base; unmatched junction nucleotides: 6. CDR3 nucleotide sequence: TGTGCCACCAGCAGAGCCGGGACAGGATGGTCTGGAAACACCATATATTTT. It translates to CATSRAGTGWSGNTIYF.

This chain joins TRBV15 and TRBJ1-5; D remains unclear. The CDR3 runs 14 residues. V gave up 2 bases and J gave up 7 bases, with 12 bases separating them. In germline, CDR1 is LNHNV, CDR2 YYDKDF (reference sequence). CDR3: CATSRRPFTQPQHF. The DNA for the CDR3 is TGTGCCACCAGCAGACGGCCGTTCACGCAGCCCCAGCATTTT.

The chain combines TRBV6-5 with TRBJ1-2; TRBD1 aligns across 7 bases. V shed 9 bases and J 4 bases; nucleotides not matched to a gene: 14. The CDR3 totals 15 residues. The V gene's germline CDR1 is MNHEY and CDR2 SVGAGI. In DNA, the CDR3 is TGTGCCAGTCGTGTCGGTCAGGGGGTTTTCTATGGCTACACCTTC. This translates into CASRVGQGVFYGYTF.

This sequence joins TRBV23-1 and TRBJ2-7, with D unresolved. TRBV23-1 is an open reading frame whose function is uncertain. With 4 bases removed from V and 6 bases from J, the gap between germline ends came to 19 bases. CDR3 length equals 15 residues. CDR3 bases: TGCGCCAGCAGTCTCTCGGACCGAGGCCAGTCCGAGCAGTACTTC. Its translation: CASSLSDRGQSEQYF.

The J gene is TRBJ1-1, the V gene TRBV12-5, with 7 bases matching TRBD1. Germline values: CDR1 LGHNT, CDR2 FRNRAP. CDR3 length: 14 amino acids. After removal of 1 base from V and 5 bases from J, the junction contained 4 bases not matched to a gene. The CDR3 nucleotides read TGTGCTAGTGGTTTGGCGGGGGGACAGACTGAAGCTTTCTTT. Amino acid sequence: CASGLAGGQTEAFF.

This chain links TRBV10-3 with TRBJ2-2, with D possibly being TRBD1 or TRBD2 (5 bases each). V lost 7 bases and J lost 7, with 19 bases in between. From germline, CDR1 is ENHRY and CDR2 SYGVKD. CDR3 length equals 15 residues. This CDR3 is CAITERGSGSGELFF. The CDR3 DNA reads TGTGCCATCACGGAAAGGGGTTCGGGGAGCGGGGAGCTGTTTTTT.

This chain links TRBV2 with TRBJ2-3; 10 bases fit TRBD2. This CDR3 spans 15 amino acids. V dropped 8 bases and J dropped 0; count of bases not matched to a gene: 5. Looked up from germline, CDR1 is SNHLY and CDR2 is FYNNEI. The CDR3 protein is CASGRAGGSTDTQYF. The DNA for the CDR3 is TGTGCCAGCGGACGAGCGGGAGGGAGCACAGATACGCAGTATTTT.

V and J are TRBV19 and TRBJ2-1, with 7 bases that match TRBD1. In germline, CDR1 is LNHDA, CDR2 SQIVND (reference sequence). The CDR3 loop spans 14 amino acids. With V trimmed by 9 bases and J by 6 bases, 11 bases remained unmatched. The CDR3 sequence is CASNSGQAGNEQFF. The CDR3 DNA reads as TGTGCCAGCAACTCAGGACAGGCGGGCAATGAGCAGTTCTTC.